These 31 T cell receptor beta chains were all obtained from the same sample, sequenced in a study of blood T cell repertoires in COVID-19. Data came from immunoSEQ multiplex PCR; TCRdb stores just in-frame clones and leaves some out. In the table there are about 320,000 clones, roughly 88% of which are singletons. Sequences were obtained from peripheral blood. Receptors originate from a woman aged 25-40 years with COVID-19, enrolled during active disease.

The chain couples TRBV6-5 to TRBJ1-2; 9 bases map to TRBD1. This CDR3 comprises 14 residues. V dropped 4 bases and J dropped 8; count of bases not matched to a gene: 8. Looked up from germline, CDR1 is MNHEY and CDR2 is SVGAGI. The DNA of the CDR3 is TGTGCCAGCAGTTTCCGGACAGGGGCGCAGGGCTACACCTTC. Protein sequence: CASSFRTGAQGYTF.

This clone was seen only once. This sequence joins TRBV27 and TRBJ1-2, with 7 bases that match TRBD1. In germline, CDR1 is MNHEY, CDR2 SMNVEV (reference sequence). V trimming: 6 bases; J trimming: 1 base; junction bases outside the gene matches: 5. CDR3 length: 14 amino acids. CDR3 residues: CASSSRDSNYGYTF. CDR3 bases: TGTGCCAGCAGCTCCCGGGACAGTAACTATGGCTACACCTTC.

The V call is TRBV5-1, the J call TRBJ1-3; D perhaps matches TRBD1 (6 bases). Germline lookup yields CDR1 SGHRS and CDR2 YFSETQ. V dropped 7 bases and J dropped 4 bases, with 12 bases sitting between them. This CDR3 contains 13 residues. The CDR3 DNA reads as TGCGCCAGCCGGGGGGCAGAAGGAAACACCATATATTTT. Amino acid sequence: CASRGAEGNTIYF.

The CDR3 spells CASSIPPGIYGYTF. In nucleotides, the CDR3 is TGTGCCAGTAGTATTCCCCCAGGAATCTATGGCTACACCTTC. This chain joins TRBV19 and TRBJ1-2; no definite D call. The CDR3 covers 14 residues. Germline values: CDR1 LNHDA, CDR2 SQIVND (reference sequence). V dropped 3 bases and J dropped 4 bases, with 12 bases sitting between them. Full variable domain (missing parts from reference TRBV19 and TRBJ1-2): DGGITQSPKYLFRKEGQNVTLSCEQNLNHDAMYWYRQDPGQGLRLIYYSQIVNDFQKGDIAEGYSVSREKKESFPLTVTSAQKNPTAFYLCASSIPPGIYGYTFGSGTRLTVV.

V usage is TRBV19 and J usage is TRBJ2-5, with D uncertain. In germline, CDR1 is LNHDA, CDR2 SQIVND (reference sequence). CDR3 length: 13 residues. Trimming shortened V by 5 bases and J by 5 bases, and 12 bases separated the two germline ends. CDR3 loop: CASSRPGEETQYF. As DNA, the CDR3 is TGTGCCAGTAGTCGACCTGGAGAGGAGACCCAGTACTTC.

CDR3 residues: CASSGLAGGGGETQYF. The CDR3 DNA follows: TGTGCCAGCAGCGGCCTAGCGGGGGGAGGGGGAGAGACCCAGTACTTC. J is TRBJ2-5 and V is TRBV11-1, with TRBD2 matching 11 bases. This CDR3 comprises 16 residues. V lost 5 bases and J lost 4; bases outside the gene matches: 9. Germline V gives CDR1 SGHAT, CDR2 FQDESV (reference sequence).

The chain is built from TRBV6-5 and TRBJ2-1, with TRBD1 identical over 7 bases. The V gene's germline CDR1 is MNHEY and CDR2 SVGAGI. The ends lost 2 bases at V and 3 bases at J; junction bases unmatched: 4. The CDR3 runs 15 residues. CDR3 loop: CASSYAGGNYNEQFF. The DNA of the CDR3 is TGTGCCAGCAGTTACGCAGGGGGTAACTACAATGAGCAGTTCTTC.

V gene TRBV4-1 combines with J gene TRBJ2-4; unclear D gene. This CDR3 is 16 amino acids long. The ends were cut back, 6 bases at V and 0 bases at J, with 15 bases in the middle. Germline V gene lookup returns CDR1 MGHRA and CDR2 YSYEKL. This chain's CDR3 is CASRKLPWLAKNIQYF. The CDR3 coding sequence is TGCGCCAGCAGGAAGCTACCTTGGTTAGCCAAAAACATTCAGTACTTC.

J is TRBJ2-3 and V is TRBV10-3; D perhaps matches TRBD1 (6 bases). The CDR3 extends over 16 amino acids. Germline-derived CDR1 and CDR2 are ENHRY and SYGVKD. Trimming took off 0 bases at V and 2 bases at J, with 12 bases between the two ends. CDR3 loop: CAISESGTTLTDTQYF. The CDR3 region has the DNA TGTGCCATCAGTGAGTCGGGGACAACTCTCACAGATACGCAGTATTTT.

This sequence joins TRBV6-5 and TRBJ1-3; 8 bases fit TRBD1. From germline, CDR1 is MNHEY and CDR2 SVGAGI. With 4 bases clipped from V and 4 bases from J, the junction kept 6 bases outside the gene matches. The CDR3 totals 15 residues. CDR3: CASSLQGALGNTIYF. DNA of the CDR3: TGTGCCAGCAGTTTGCAGGGGGCTTTAGGAAACACCATATATTTT.

This clone was picked up one time. The chain couples TRBV4-3 to TRBJ2-7; 11 bases are a match to TRBD1. This CDR3 comprises 15 residues. CDR1 LGHNA and CDR2 YSLEER come from the germline V gene. The ends lost 4 bases at V and 2 bases at J; junction bases unmatched: 4. CDR3 protein: CASSPGTGGTYEQYF. In DNA form, the CDR3 reads TGCGCCAGCAGCCCTGGGACAGGGGGAACCTACGAGCAGTACTTC.

V is TRBV18 and J is TRBJ1-5; TRBD1 is a possible D gene (6 bases). CDR3 length equals 16 residues. V lost 5 bases and J lost 0, with 14 bases in between. In germline, CDR1 is KGHSH, CDR2 LQKENI. Here the CDR3 reads CASSTDSIFSNQPQHF. The CDR3 bases are TGTGCCAGCTCAACGGACAGTATTTTTAGCAATCAGCCCCAGCATTTT.

This clone was observed once. The V gene is TRBV24-1, the J gene TRBJ1-2, with D perhaps TRBD1 (6 bases). Trimming pared 3 bases from V and 0 bases from J, leaving 10 bases between. CDR3 length: 15 amino acids. Germline-derived CDR1 and CDR2 are KGHDR and SFDVKD. CDR3 sequence reads: CATSDGGGPNYGYTF. CDR3 in DNA: TGTGCCACCAGTGATGGGGGGGGCCCTAACTATGGCTACACCTTC.

The CDR3 DNA reads TGTGCCAGTAGTTGGGTCGACGGGGCTTTCTTT. Amino acid sequence: CASSWVDGAFF. V gene TRBV19 combines with J gene TRBJ1-1; D unclear. Germline-derived CDR1 and CDR2 are LNHDA and SQIVND (reference sequence). CDR3 size: 11 residues. With 5 bases removed from V and 11 bases from J, the gap between germline ends came to 12 bases.

The CDR3: CASSPGQGRDFAEAFF. For the CDR3, the DNA is TGTGCCAGCTCACCCGGACAGGGGAGGGATTTCGCTGAAGCTTTCTTT. The chain uses TRBV18 and TRBJ1-1, with 9 bases lining up with TRBD1. From germline, CDR1 is KGHSH and CDR2 LQKENI. V dropped 3 bases and J dropped 6; count of bases not matched to a gene: 11. The CDR3 covers 16 residues.

The rearrangement uses TRBV4-3 and TRBJ2-1; D is possibly TRBD2 (7 bases). V lost 1 base to trimming and J lost 4 bases, with 17 bases between them. Looked up from germline, CDR1 is LGHNA and CDR2 is YSLEER. The CDR3 consists of 17 residues. This chain's CDR3 is CASSQGFAGALYNEQFF. As DNA, the CDR3 is TGCGCCAGCAGCCAAGGATTTGCGGGGGCGTTATACAATGAGCAGTTCTTC.

The V call is TRBV19, the J call TRBJ2-7, with TRBD2 as a possible D gene (7 bases). Deletions cut 1 base from V and 7 bases from J, with 14 bases between. The CDR3 has 14 residues. Germline V lookup: CDR1 LNHDA, CDR2 SQIVND (reference sequence). The CDR3 spells CASSIVRGAGEQYF. The CDR3 DNA sequence: TGTGCCAGTAGTATAGTCCGGGGGGCAGGGGAGCAGTACTTC.

The chain combines TRBV5-1 with TRBJ1-6, with D perhaps matching TRBD1 (5 bases). The CDR3 loop spans 14 amino acids. V was shortened by 4 bases and J by 11 bases, with 16 bases between the two germline ends. CDR1 is SGHRS, CDR2 YFSETQ, per germline. CDR3 in DNA: TGCGCCAGCAGCACCGGGGGGGGACTGACACCCCTCCACTTT. Protein: CASSTGGGLTPLHF.

Turning to this clone: At one end, the junction sequence differs from germline, possibly due to a read error. The CDR3 sequence: CASSPAGTGSHEQYF. As DNA, the CDR3 is TGTGCCAGCTCACCAGCCGGGACAGGCTCCCACGAGCAGTACTTC. The chain links TRBV18 to TRBJ2-7, with 8 bases matching TRBD1. The CDR3 totals 15 residues. In germline, CDR1 is KGHSH, CDR2 LQKENI.

J is TRBJ2-7 and V is TRBV10-3; possibly TRBD2 for D (6 bases). The germline V gene has CDR1 ENHRY and CDR2 SYGVKD. This CDR3 has 14 residues. The V end was cut by 8 bases, the J end by 5 bases, with 19 bases between. DNA of the CDR3: TGTGCCATCGCCGAGGGAGGAAACGTGGACGAGCAGTACTTC. Its protein product is CAIAEGGNVDEQYF.

This sequence joins TRBV6-5 and TRBJ1-4; 7 nucleotides agree with TRBD1. Looked up from germline, CDR1 is MNHEY and CDR2 is SVGAGI. V gave up 6 bases and J gave up 1 base; unmatched junction bases: 2. CDR3 length equals 14 residues. The CDR3 region has the DNA TGTGCCAGCAGACAGGGGCAAACTAATGAAAAACTGTTTTTT. Translation: CASRQGQTNEKLFF.

CDR3 region: CASSPGTLRTEAFF. CDR3 DNA: TGTGCCAGCTCACCCGGGACACTGAGGACTGAAGCTTTCTTT. The gene calls are TRBV18 and TRBJ1-1; D might be TRBD1 (6 bases). CDR3 length equals 14 residues. Trimming pared 3 bases from V and 5 bases from J, leaving 13 bases between. Per germline, CDR1 KGHSH and CDR2 LQKENI.

This clone was found once. This chain links TRBV5-1 with TRBJ1-4; 11 bases map to TRBD1. Trimming cost V 4 bases and J 7 bases; bases outside gene matches: 21. This CDR3 is built from 20 residues. Germline V gene lookup returns CDR1 SGHRS and CDR2 YFSETQ. CDR3 residues: CASSPKNSGTGGHISEKLFF. CDR3 DNA sequence: TGCGCCAGCAGCCCGAAAAATTCCGGGACAGGGGGACATATAAGTGAAAAACTGTTTTTT.

The V gene is TRBV7-9, the J gene TRBJ1-2; 9 bases agree with TRBD1. CDR3 length: 14 amino acids. V was pared by 5 bases and J by 7 bases, with 8 bases of the junction left unmatched. Germline V gene data show CDR1 as SEHNR and CDR2 as FQNEAQ (reference sequence). In DNA, the CDR3 is TGTGCCAGCAGCACCGGGACAGGGCGGTTTGGCTACACCTTC. Protein product: CASSTGTGRFGYTF.

The chain recombines TRBV6-1 with TRBJ1-5; D possibly corresponds to TRBD1 (6 bases). This CDR3 spans 16 amino acids. Germline CDR1 MNHNS, CDR2 SASEGT. V lost 2 bases, J lost 3 bases, and 14 bases lay in between. The CDR3 sequence is CASSESFNRANQPQHF. For the CDR3, the DNA is TGTGCCAGCAGTGAATCTTTTAACAGGGCCAATCAGCCCCAGCATTTT.

This chain joins TRBV2 and TRBJ1-6; D unclear. Germline assignment: CDR1 SNHLY and CDR2 FYNNEI. This CDR3 has 14 amino acids. Trimming shortened V by 6 bases and J by 3 bases, and 9 bases separated the two germline ends. As DNA, the CDR3 is TGTGCCAGCAGGGCGACATACTATAATTCACCCCTCCACTTT. Translated, it gives CASRATYYNSPLHF.

This rearrangement joins TRBV7-2 to TRBJ1-3; tentative D call: TRBD1 (5 bases). V was cut by 6 bases and J by 1 base, with 13 bases left in between. Germline CDR1 SGHTA, CDR2 FQGNSA. This CDR3 is 15 amino acids long. This chain's CDR3 is CASSSYRSSGNTIYF. The DNA of the CDR3 is TGTGCCAGCAGTTCCTACAGGTCTTCTGGAAACACCATATATTTT.

The rearrangement joins TRBV6-5 to TRBJ1-2, with 7 bases identical to TRBD1. Germline V CDR1 and CDR2: MNHEY, SVGAGI. The CDR3 totals 15 residues. V lost 5 bases and J lost 0; bases outside the gene matches: 6. The CDR3 sequence: CASSSDRAPNYGYTF. For the CDR3, the DNA is TGTGCCAGCAGTAGCGACAGGGCCCCTAACTATGGCTACACCTTC.

The gene calls are TRBV2 and TRBJ2-2; 9 bases are shared with TRBD1. This CDR3 spans 15 amino acids. V shed 8 bases and J 7 bases; nucleotides not matched to a gene: 11. CDR1 and CDR2 (germline): SNHLY, FYNNEI. CDR3 amino acids: CASLLTGGVGGELFF. CDR3 nucleotides: TGTGCCAGCCTCCTTACAGGGGGCGTAGGCGGGGAGCTGTTTTTT.

J is TRBJ2-3 and V is TRBV5-1; 9 bases align to TRBD2. CDR1 and CDR2 from the germline V gene are SGHRS and YFSETQ. V shed 5 bases and J 2 bases; nucleotides not matched to a gene: 6. CDR3 length equals 15 residues. CDR3 protein: CASRAGLANTDTQYF. The DNA for the CDR3 is TGCGCCAGCAGGGCTGGACTAGCGAACACAGATACGCAGTATTTT.

The chain couples TRBV9 to TRBJ2-5; TRBD1 agrees at 8 bases. The CDR3 sequence is 16 residues long. Germline-derived CDR1 and CDR2 are SGDLS and YYNGEE. V shed 2 bases, J shed 4 bases, and the junction held 10 bases outside the gene matches. CDR3 sequence (DNA): TGTGCCAGCAGCGTCATTAGACAGGGGCTGTTAGAGACCCAGTACTTC. Translating it yields CASSVIRQGLLETQYF.